What follows are 6 T cell receptor beta chains derived from one specimen sequenced in a study of molecular identifiers for immune sequencing clone quantification. One entry per CDR3 protein results from TCRdb running MiXCR on the PCR reads. The sample contains some 580,000 distinct CDR3 sequences, 25% of which appear only once. Sequencing was performed on naive CD8+ T cells from blood, with Jurkat cell RNA spiked in. Subset indicated: FACS-sorted CD8+CD4-CCR7+CD45RA+ naive T cells. The source of these receptors is a human donor in good health. Some libraries in this study had Jurkat cell RNA spiked in.

This clonotype was seen a single time. The chain has TRBV4-3 and TRBJ2-7; 7 bases are shared with TRBD2. Germline CDR1 LGHNA, CDR2 YSLEER. Trimming at V came to 3 bases and at J to 7 bases, leaving 3 bases not matched to a gene. The CDR3 contains 12 residues. The CDR3, as DNA: TGCGCCAGCAGCCACGGGAGGCAAGAGCAGTACTTC. This gives the protein CASSHGRQEQYF.

This chain joins TRBV12-3 or TRBV12-4 and TRBJ1-1; D is undetermined. V was shortened by 2 bases and J by 3 bases, with 13 bases between the two germline ends. The CDR3 has 15 amino acids. The CDR3 loop is CASSLSDVWDTEAFF. The CDR3 DNA reads as TGTGCCAGCAGTTTATCTGACGTATGGGACACTGAAGCTTTCTTT.

In this sample, this clonotype turned up many times. The CDR3 loop reads CASSGITGEGEAFF. In DNA form, the CDR3 reads TGTGCCAGCAGTGGGATAACAGGGGAGGGTGAAGCTTTCTTT. The chain carries TRBV12-3 or TRBV12-4 and TRBJ1-1; 7 bases map to TRBD1. This CDR3 spans 14 amino acids. The ends lost 5 bases at V and 7 bases at J; junction bases unmatched: 10.

This clonotype has ten or more counts. This sequence joins TRBV4-3 and TRBJ2-1; D may be TRBD2 (5 bases). CDR3 size: 14 residues. Trimming shortened V by 0 bases and J by 5 bases, and 8 bases separated the two germline ends. Germline CDR1 LGHNA, CDR2 YSLEER. The CDR3 DNA is TGCGCCAGCAGCCAAGAGGACGGGGACAATGAGCAGTTCTTC. Its protein product is CASSQEDGDNEQFF.

This clonotype was picked up one time. A much larger clone lies one base from this, so it may be a read error. This chain connects TRBV4-3 to TRBJ2-3; D is perhaps TRBD1 or TRBD2 (6 bases each). Trimming stripped 0 bases from V and 6 bases from J, with 16 bases between. Per germline, CDR1 LGHNA and CDR2 YSLEER. CDR3 size: 16 residues. The CDR3 region is CASSQEVQGGWDTQYF. The CDR3 nucleotides are TGCGCCAGCAGCCAAGAGGTACAGGGAGGATGGGATACGCAGTATTTT.

Comment on this clonotype: This sequence may be a read error, since a much larger clone differs from it by one base. The rearrangement joins TRBV24-1 to TRBJ2-2; possible D gene TRBD2, 5 bases. Germline CDR1 KGHDR, CDR2 SFDVKD. This CDR3 region has 12 residues. CDR3 residues: CATRTRAGELLF. In nucleotides, the CDR3 is TGTGCCACCAGAACTCGCGCCGGGGAGCTGTTGTTT.